The rows below give T cell receptor beta chains drawn from one sample of a study of CD8+ T cells in alopecia areata. Repertoires were generated with immunoSEQ multiplex PCR, while TCRdb's copy carries only in-frame clones and drops some. The top ten clones hold about 6.8% of a sample with approximately 150,000 clones, over 45% of them seen once. The sequenced sample was CD4+ T cells sorted from blood. The source is a human donor with alopecia areata. The CDR3 runs from the conserved cysteine through the conserved F or W. D genes are given only for firm matches. Clone size is not always given. Where it is, it says once, few, many or a class for expanded clones.

d_gene	v_gene	len	abundance	j_gene	CDR3nt	CDR3aa
NA	TRBV10-3	13	few	TRBJ1-5	TGTGCCGGAGGGTCGCTGGACAATCAGCCCCAGCATTTT	CAGGSLDNQPQHF
TRBD1	TRBV27	15	NA	TRBJ1-1	TGTGCCAGCAGCAGTAGGACAGGGAGGGGCACTGAAGCTTTCTTT	CASSSRTGRGTEAFF
NA	TRBV5-6	14	few	TRBJ2-7	TGTGCCAGCAGCTTTGATATCGCCGGCTACGAGCAGTACTTC	CASSFDIAGYEQYF
NA	TRBV20-1	10	NA	TRBJ1-2	TGCAGTGCTAGTGATTATGGCTACACCTTC	CSASDYGYTF
NA	TRBV7-9	12	NA	TRBJ2-1	TGTGCCAGCAGCTTATCTGGGAATGAGCAGTTCTTC	CASSLSGNEQFF
TRBD1	TRBV29-1	16	NA	TRBJ2-1	TGCAGCGTTGTAGGAAAACGGGACAGGGGGTTAGGGGAGCAGTTCTTC	CSVVGKRDRGLGEQFF
NA	TRBV5-1	12	once	TRBJ2-1	TGCGCCAGCATCGGTCCCTACAATGAGCAGTTCTTC	CASIGPYNEQFF
TRBD1	TRBV4-1	16	NA	TRBJ1-1	TGCGCCAGCAGCCTCACCACCGGGACAGGGGTTTCTGAAGCTTTCTTT	CASSLTTGTGVSEAFF
NA	TRBV29-1	13	NA	TRBJ1-2	TGCAGCGTTAAGAAGGGGGAGAACTATGGCTACACCTTC	CSVKKGENYGYTF
NA	TRBV25-1	13	NA	TRBJ2-5	TGTGCCAGCAGTGTAGCAGGATCAGAGACCCAGTACTTC	CASSVAGSETQYF
NA	TRBV28	13	NA	TRBJ1-2	TGTGCCAGCAGTTTAAATGCTAACTATGGCTACACCTTC	CASSLNANYGYTF
TRBD2	TRBV7-9	17	NA	TRBJ2-1	TGTGCCAGCAGCTTATGGGGTTTGCGGGAGGAAACCAATGAGCAGTTCTTC	CASSLWGLREETNEQFF
TRBD2	TRBV5-6	17	few	TRBJ2-5	TGTGCCAGCAGCGGGAGGACTAGCGGGAGAGGGTCAGAGACCCAGTACTTC	CASSGRTSGRGSETQYF
TRBD2	TRBV6-5	15	NA	TRBJ2-7	TGTGCCAGTTCTAGCGGGAGCGCGAGAAACTACGAGCAGTACTTC	CASSSGSARNYEQYF
NA	TRBV5-1	17	once	TRBJ2-3	TGCGCCAGCAGCTTGAGTCCGATCGTGTCCGCCACAGATACGCAGTATTTT	CASSLSPIVSATDTQYF
NA	TRBV7-3	14	few	TRBJ2-7	TGTGCCAGCAGCTTAACACCAGCTAGCTACGAGCAGTACTTC	CASSLTPASYEQYF
NA	TRBV5-6	14	NA	TRBJ2-5	TGTGCCAGCAGCGACCCCTATACGGCGGAGACCCAGTACTTC	CASSDPYTAETQYF
TRBD2	TRBV5-6	14	NA	TRBJ2-5	TGTGCCAGCAGCGGGACTAGCTTAGAAGAGACCCAGTACTTC	CASSGTSLEETQYF
TRBD2	TRBV28	17	few	TRBJ2-5	TGTGCCAGCAGTTTATCGGGACTAGCGGGAGGTCTAGAGACCCAGTACTTC	CASSLSGLAGGLETQYF
TRBD2	TRBV5-1	17	NA	TRBJ2-3	TGCGCCAGCAGCTTGGGACTAGCGGGATCTAGCACAGATACGCAGTATTTT	CASSLGLAGSSTDTQYF
NA	TRBV5-1	14	NA	TRBJ2-5	TGCGCCAGCAGCTCAGGGGGGATTCAAGAGACCCAGTACTTC	CASSSGGIQETQYF
TRBD2	TRBV7-9	15	few	TRBJ2-1	TGTGCCAGCAGCCCCGGGACTAGCGGGAGTGATGAGCAGTTCTTC	CASSPGTSGSDEQFF
NA	TRBV7-9	15	NA	TRBJ2-5	TGTGCCAGCAGCAGGGGGGTCTCCCCCCAAGAGACCCAGTACTTC	CASSRGVSPQETQYF
NA	TRBV5-1	12	NA	TRBJ2-7	TGCGCCAGCAGCTTGGCTGGGGCCGAGCAGTACTTC	CASSLAGAEQYF
NA	TRBV2	14	NA	TRBJ2-6	TGTGCCAGCAGTGGGACGCGAGGGGCCAACGTCCTGACTTTC	CASSGTRGANVLTF
NA	TRBV7-9	15	few	TRBJ2-2	TGTGCCAGCAGCTTCGGCGGGGCGAACACCGGGGAGCTGTTTTTT	CASSFGGANTGELFF
NA	TRBV7-2	14	NA	TRBJ2-2	TGTGCCAGCAGCTTACTAGCGAACACCGGGGAGCTGTTTTTT	CASSLLANTGELFF
NA	TRBV7-3	15	NA	TRBJ2-3	TGTGCCAGCAGCTTGGCCGGGACACAAGCAGATACGCAGTATTTT	CASSLAGTQADTQYF
NA	TRBV19	15	NA	TRBJ2-3	TGTGCCAGTAGTGATAAGGACGCGAGCACAGATACGCAGTATTTT	CASSDKDASTDTQYF
TRBD1	TRBV5-1	13	few	TRBJ2-2	TGCGCCAGCAGCGGGATGACAGGGGTGGAGCTGTTTTTT	CASSGMTGVELFF
NA	TRBV18	17	NA	TRBJ2-6	TGTGCCAGCTCACCACTGGGAAGGGGCTCTGGGGCCAACGTCCTGACTTTC	CASSPLGRGSGANVLTF
NA	TRBV29-1	12	NA	TRBJ2-7	TGCAGCGTTGAACAGGGTTCCCACGAGCAGTACTTC	CSVEQGSHEQYF
TRBD2	TRBV23-1	16	NA	TRBJ2-3	TGCGCCAGCAGTCAATCGCTAGCGGGAGGGCGAGATACGCAGTATTTT	CASSQSLAGGRDTQYF